The T cell receptor beta chain under discussion was sequenced for a study of blood T cell repertoires in COVID-19. As for the study in general: Material from acute and convalescent COVID-19 was sourced from the United States, Italy and Spain.

The J segment lost 5 bases and the V segment lost 3 bases, leaving 4 bases of the junction unmatched. This CDR3 is 15 amino acids long. Per the germline V gene, CDR1 is MDHEN and CDR2 is SYDVKM. Original analysis: How many nucleated cells were present was estimated from reference gene primer amplification. The assay was immunoSEQ multiplex PCR, and TCRdb's table has in-frame clones only and misses some. D and trimming were read from the DNA, whereas the V and J calls and clone size are those reported in that table. The sample lists 46,000 or so clones; about 89% were seen once. The material sequenced was peripheral blood. The chain has TRBV28 and TRBJ2-2; 9 bases are shared with TRBD2. The clonotype originates from a man aged 60-69 years with active or convalescent COVID-19. The CDR3 is CASSLAGGRTGELFF. The CDR3 nucleotides are TGTGCCAGCAGTTTGGCGGGGGGGCGAACCGGGGAGCTGTTTTTT.